This is a list of T cell receptor beta chains from one sample in a study of cytomegalovirus exposure and HLA in healthy donors. Measured with immunoSEQ multiplex PCR; TCRdb has only the in-frame clones, and not every one. The sample includes approximately 290,000 clones, approximately 80% of them seen just once. The sequenced sample consisted of PBMCs. Every receptor here comes from a girl between 2 and 10 years old in good health and CMV-seronegative. Both conserved end residues are part of each CDR3. The order of the fields is CDR3 DNA, CDR3 protein, clone size, D gene, J gene, V gene. The D gene is left open where the match is weak. Only some rows state a clone size, as once, few, many or a class for expanded clones.

DNA: TGTGCCAGCAGTTACTCGAGGCAGGGGGCCTACGAGCAGTACTTC
CDR3: CASSYSRQGAYEQYF
size: NA
D: TRBD1
J: TRBJ2-7
V: TRBV6-5

DNA: TGTGCCAGCAGTAGAACCGGGACTAGCGGGGGGCTGTTACAAGAGACCCAGTACTTC
CDR3: CASSRTGTSGGLLQETQYF
size: NA
D: TRBD2
J: TRBJ2-5
V: TRBV2

DNA: TGTGCCATCAGCCCGCGGTTGGGGCTTTGGGACACCATATATTTT
CDR3: CAISPRLGLWDTIYF
size: NA
D: NA
J: TRBJ1-3
V: TRBV10-3

DNA: TGTGCCAGCAGTTACCCCCCCGGACAGGGGACCGGGGAGCTGTTTTTT
CDR3: CASSYPPGQGTGELFF
size: NA
D: TRBD1
J: TRBJ2-2
V: TRBV6-5

DNA: TGTGCCAGCAGCCCCGTGACGGGGAGGAACTACAATGAGCAGTTCTTC
CDR3: CASSPVTGRNYNEQFF
size: NA
D: NA
J: TRBJ2-1
V: TRBV9

DNA: TGTGCCAGCACCGACCCGGGGGAGGGAAGCACTGAAGCTTTCTTT
CDR3: CASTDPGEGSTEAFF
size: NA
D: NA
J: TRBJ1-1
V: TRBV6-5

DNA: TGCGCCAGCAGGCGAGCGGGAGGGGGAGGCGACGAGCAGTACTTC
CDR3: CASRRAGGGGDEQYF
size: NA
D: TRBD2
J: TRBJ2-7
V: TRBV10-2

DNA: TGTGCCACCGCTCTGGCGGGGCTGGGGGACACTGAAGCTTTCTTT
CDR3: CATALAGLGDTEAFF
size: NA
D: NA
J: TRBJ1-1
V: TRBV27

DNA: TGTGCCAGCAGCTTAGTTAATACCCCCCTAGGTAATCGTCAGTTCTTC
CDR3: CASSLVNTPLGNRQFF
size: NA
D: NA
J: TRBJ2-1
V: TRBV7-9

DNA: TGTGCCAGCCACTCGGGACAGGGAGATGGCTACACCTTC
CDR3: CASHSGQGDGYTF
size: NA
D: TRBD1
J: TRBJ1-2
V: TRBV2

DNA: TGTGCCAGCTCACCAGCCGTAATCAGGAATGGGGAGCTGTTTTTT
CDR3: CASSPAVIRNGELFF
size: NA
D: NA
J: TRBJ2-2
V: TRBV18

DNA: TGTGCCAGCAGTGACGATGTGGTCGGTGAGCAGTTCTTC
CDR3: CASSDDVVGEQFF
size: NA
D: NA
J: TRBJ2-1
V: TRBV6-4

DNA: TGTGCCAGGGACAGCCAGAACACTGAAGCTTTCTTT
CDR3: CARDSQNTEAFF
size: NA
D: NA
J: TRBJ1-1
V: TRBV2

DNA: TGTGCCAGCAGCCATTCAGGGACTAGCGGTATGAATGAGCAGTTCTTC
CDR3: CASSHSGTSGMNEQFF
size: NA
D: TRBD2
J: TRBJ2-1
V: TRBV14

DNA: TGTGCCAGCAGCGTACGCGGGCAAGGTATCGGCGACGAGCAGTACTTC
CDR3: CASSVRGQGIGDEQYF
size: NA
D: NA
J: TRBJ2-7
V: TRBV9

DNA: TGTGCCATCAGATATCACAGTTCCTACGAGCAGTACTTC
CDR3: CAIRYHSSYEQYF
size: NA
D: NA
J: TRBJ2-7
V: TRBV10-3

DNA: TGTGCCAGCAGTTACTCGGTGGGGGGCACTGAAGCTTTCTTT
CDR3: CASSYSVGGTEAFF
size: NA
D: NA
J: TRBJ1-1
V: TRBV6-5

DNA: TGTGCCAGAAGCTTGGAGAGGGAGACGAATCAGCCCCAGCATTTT
CDR3: CARSLERETNQPQHF
size: few
D: NA
J: TRBJ1-5
V: TRBV5-3

DNA: TGTGCCAGCAGTTGGGGAGAGAGACCCTACAATGAGCAGTTCTTC
CDR3: CASSWGERPYNEQFF
size: NA
D: NA
J: TRBJ2-1
V: TRBV28

DNA: TGTGCCAGCAGCTTAGCAGCGACAGGGATCTATGGCTACACCTTC
CDR3: CASSLAATGIYGYTF
size: NA
D: TRBD1
J: TRBJ1-2
V: TRBV7-8

DNA: TGTGCCAGCAGCCGAGACAGCTATAGCAATCAGCCCCAGCATTTT
CDR3: CASSRDSYSNQPQHF
size: NA
D: NA
J: TRBJ1-5
V: TRBV9

DNA: TGTGCCAGCAGGATCTCAGGGTTGCGGACTGAAGCTTTCTTT
CDR3: CASRISGLRTEAFF
size: NA
D: NA
J: TRBJ1-1
V: TRBV6-5

DNA: TGCAGCGTTGACGGGACTAGCGGGGGAGTAGATACGCAGTATTTT
CDR3: CSVDGTSGGVDTQYF
size: once
D: TRBD2
J: TRBJ2-3
V: TRBV29-1

DNA: TGTGCCAGCACCGCGGGACGAATGACCTACGAGCAGTACTTC
CDR3: CASTAGRMTYEQYF
size: NA
D: NA
J: TRBJ2-7
V: TRBV6-6

DNA: TGTGCCAGCAGCTTAACCCATGTCACCGGGGAGCTGTTTTTT
CDR3: CASSLTHVTGELFF
size: NA
D: NA
J: TRBJ2-2
V: TRBV7-3

DNA: TGTGCCATCAGTGAGTCGAATCCGGGACTAGCGGGAGGGAGCAGTACAGATACGCAGTATTTT
CDR3: CAISESNPGLAGGSSTDTQYF
size: NA
D: TRBD2
J: TRBJ2-3
V: TRBV10-3

DNA: TGCGCCAGCAGCCAAGACACGGGGGTAGCTGGAAACACCATATATTTT
CDR3: CASSQDTGVAGNTIYF
size: NA
D: NA
J: TRBJ1-3
V: TRBV4-1

DNA: TGCAGCGTTGAATTGTGGCGGGGGACCCAGTACTTC
CDR3: CSVELWRGTQYF
size: NA
D: NA
J: TRBJ2-5
V: TRBV29-1

DNA: TGTGCCAGCCAGGGTGCAGATACGCAGTATTTT
CDR3: CASQGADTQYF
size: NA
D: NA
J: TRBJ2-3
V: TRBV9

DNA: TGTGCCAGCAGCCTCGGGGGGTACGAGCAGTACTTC
CDR3: CASSLGGYEQYF
size: NA
D: NA
J: TRBJ2-7
V: TRBV21-1

DNA: TGCAGCGTCCTGATGACAGGCGGACCTGGCGAGCAGTACTTC
CDR3: CSVLMTGGPGEQYF
size: once
D: NA
J: TRBJ2-7
V: TRBV29-1

DNA: TGTGCCAGCAGTACGCCGGGACAGGGGTACAATGAGCAGTTCTTC
CDR3: CASSTPGQGYNEQFF
size: NA
D: TRBD1
J: TRBJ2-1
V: TRBV28

DNA: TGTGCCAGCAGTTACTCGAATTCAGGAACGTATGAGCAGTTCTTC
CDR3: CASSYSNSGTYEQFF
size: NA
D: NA
J: TRBJ2-1
V: TRBV6-5

DNA: TGTGCCAGCAGCCCGGACAGGGGCACTGAAGCTTTCTTT
CDR3: CASSPDRGTEAFF
size: NA
D: TRBD1
J: TRBJ1-1
V: TRBV6-5

DNA: TGTGCCAGCAGCGTCGCGGGTCCCCTAGGGCCCGGGGAGCTGTTTTTT
CDR3: CASSVAGPLGPGELFF
size: NA
D: NA
J: TRBJ2-2
V: TRBV6-6

DNA: TGTGCCAGCAGCTTAAGTTTGGGGGGACCCACTGAAGCTTTCTTT
CDR3: CASSLSLGGPTEAFF
size: few
D: NA
J: TRBJ1-1
V: TRBV7-9

DNA: TGTGCCAGCAGTTTAGGCGGGACAGGGAACTATGGCTACACCTTC
CDR3: CASSLGGTGNYGYTF
size: NA
D: TRBD1
J: TRBJ1-2
V: TRBV28

DNA: TGTGCCAGCAGACGTTCGGGAACAGGGAGCACAGATACGCAGTATTTT
CDR3: CASRRSGTGSTDTQYF
size: NA
D: NA
J: TRBJ2-3
V: TRBV7-9

DNA: TGTGCCAGCAGCCGAGGTTGGGATACGCAGTATTTT
CDR3: CASSRGWDTQYF
size: NA
D: NA
J: TRBJ2-3
V: TRBV28

DNA: TGTGCCTGGAGTGTTACAGCTGGCCAGCCCCAGCATTTT
CDR3: CAWSVTAGQPQHF
size: NA
D: NA
J: TRBJ1-5
V: TRBV30

DNA: TGTGCCAGCAGTTCCCCCGACAGGGGGCTCACCGGGGAGCTGTTTTTT
CDR3: CASSSPDRGLTGELFF
size: NA
D: TRBD1
J: TRBJ2-2
V: TRBV6-5

DNA: TGTGCCAGCAGCTTAGCCCCATTGTCTAATGAGAAACTGTTTTTT
CDR3: CASSLAPLSNEKLFF
size: NA
D: NA
J: TRBJ1-4
V: TRBV7-6

DNA: TGTGCCAGCAGTCCCAGGACTAGCGGGAGGACACACGAGCAGTACTTC
CDR3: CASSPRTSGRTHEQYF
size: NA
D: TRBD2
J: TRBJ2-7
V: TRBV27

DNA: TGCAGCGTTGGGGACAGCAATAGCAATCAGCCCCAGCATTTT
CDR3: CSVGDSNSNQPQHF
size: NA
D: TRBD1
J: TRBJ1-5
V: TRBV29-1

DNA: TGTGCCAGCAGCTTGGGCCGCAGACAAGAGACCCAGTACTTC
CDR3: CASSLGRRQETQYF
size: NA
D: NA
J: TRBJ2-5
V: TRBV7-2

DNA: TGTGCCACCAGCTTAGGGAGCAGCCCCGGGGAGCTGTTTTTT
CDR3: CATSLGSSPGELFF
size: once
D: NA
J: TRBJ2-2
V: TRBV15

DNA: TGTGCCAGCTCCCGGGCCCAGGGGTTTGTCGATCGCGGCTACACCTTC
CDR3: CASSRAQGFVDRGYTF
size: NA
D: NA
J: TRBJ1-2
V: TRBV2

DNA: TGTGCCTGGTCACGTAGGGGCCAGCCCCAGCATTTT
CDR3: CAWSRRGQPQHF
size: NA
D: NA
J: TRBJ1-5
V: TRBV30